This TCR beta chain was sequenced in a study of PD-1 blockade in classical Hodgkin lymphoma. Broader study findings: Newly diagnosed patients were reported to start with lower TCR diversity than healthy donors. CD4+ TCR diversity, unlike CD8+, rose significantly by C4D1.

Notes on this clone: Its antigen remains unknown.

Libraries were prepared by immunoSEQ multiplex PCR; TCRdb keeps only in-frame clonotypes and omits some of them. The table lists just under 30,000 clones, about 70% of them singletons. Autologous stem cell transplantation was followed by relapse in every patient, and brentuximab vedotin exposure varied. Germline-derived CDR1 and CDR2 are SGHAT and FQDESV (reference sequence). The CDR3 is made up of 12 amino acids. The V and J ends lost 5 bases and 8 bases, in that order; junction bases with no gene match: 3. The sample consisted of peripheral blood mononuclear cells (PBMCs), taken before the second cycle of nivolumab. The chain has TRBV11-1 and TRBJ1-1; 9 bases fit TRBD1. The source of this sequence is a human donor with classical Hodgkin lymphoma. The CDR3 loop is CASSTDRGEAFF. CDR3 nucleotides: TGTGCCAGCAGCACAGACAGGGGGGAAGCTTTCTTT. The variable domain in full, completed from reference TRBV11-1 and TRBJ1-1, reads EAEVAQSPRYKITEKSQAVAFWCDPISGHATLYWYRQILGQGPELLVQFQDESVVDDSQLPKDRFSAERLKGVDSTLKIQPAELGDSAMYLCASSTDRGEAFFGQGTRLTVV.